The 31 T cell receptor beta chains in this list originate from one sample, sequenced in a study of blood T cell repertoires in COVID-19. The repertoire was sequenced with immunoSEQ multiplex PCR; TCRdb's copy has only in-frame clones and lacks some. The table includes some 60,000 clones, about 91% detected once. Sequences were obtained from peripheral blood. The receptors here all came from a man aged 60 to 69 with acute or convalescent COVID-19.

The CDR3 loop reads CASSLPRRPASPGELFF. The DNA of the CDR3 is TGTGCCAGCAGCCTCCCGCGGCGCCCGGCTTCCCCCGGGGAGCTGTTTTTT. The chain recombines TRBV28 with TRBJ2-2; D ambiguous. The germline CDR1 and CDR2 sequences are MDHEN and SYDVKM. The CDR3 is 17 amino acids. V dropped 6 bases and J dropped 6 bases, with 23 bases sitting between them.

The chain couples TRBV7-9 to TRBJ1-6, with D uncertain. V lost 1 base, J lost 5 bases, and 9 bases lay in between. This CDR3 region has 15 residues. CDR1 SEHNR and CDR2 FQNEAQ come from the germline V gene (reference sequence). The CDR3 spells CASSLVAGNNSPLHF. In DNA form, the CDR3 reads TGTGCCAGCAGCTTAGTAGCGGGAAATAATTCACCCCTCCACTTT.

The chain has TRBV9 and TRBJ2-4; 9 bases match TRBD2. The CDR3 is made up of 15 amino acids. Trimming took 4 bases from V and 1 from J; bases not matched to a gene: 3. CDR1 and CDR2 (germline): SGDLS, YYNGEE. The CDR3 reads CASSLGTSAKNIQYF. The CDR3 DNA follows: TGTGCCAGCAGCTTAGGGACTAGCGCCAAAAACATTCAGTACTTC.

V and J are TRBV19 and TRBJ1-6, with TRBD1 identical over 7 bases. Germline trimming cut 6 bases from V and 10 bases from J; bases unmatched to any gene: 12. The CDR3 length is 15 residues. Germline CDR1 and CDR2: LNHDA and SQIVND (reference sequence). The CDR3 spells CASSTNRDSGSPLHF. In DNA, the CDR3 is TGTGCCAGTAGCACCAACCGGGACAGCGGATCACCCCTCCACTTT.

The gene calls are TRBV12-3 or TRBV12-4 and TRBJ1-6; tentatively, D is TRBD1 (6 bases). This CDR3 has 13 residues. Trimming removed 3 bases from V and 10 bases from J, with 10 bases in between. The CDR3 protein is CASSFGGGSPLHF. DNA of the CDR3: TGTGCCAGCAGTTTTGGGGGGGGCTCACCCCTCCACTTT.

The gene calls are TRBV5-1 and TRBJ2-7, with a tentative D call TRBD2 (6 bases). Trimming shortened V by 0 bases and J by 4 bases, and 11 bases separated the two germline ends. CDR1 SGHRS and CDR2 YFSETQ come from the germline V gene. The CDR3 has 14 amino acids. The CDR3 nucleotides are TGCGCCAGCAGCTTGGTGCGGGGCGGATACGAGCAGTACTTC. Residues: CASSLVRGGYEQYF.

This chain connects TRBV27 to TRBJ1-4; TRBD1 aligns across 8 bases. The CDR3 totals 14 residues. The germline V gene encodes CDR1 MNHEY and CDR2 SMNVEV (reference sequence). The V segment lost 5 bases and the J segment 6 bases; nucleotides outside the gene matches: 5. The CDR3 sequence is CASSRTGLDEKLFF. The CDR3 DNA is TGTGCCAGCAGTCGGACAGGGTTGGATGAAAAACTGTTTTTT.

CDR3 sequence (DNA): TGTGCCAGCACCCGGACGGGAAACTATGGCTACACCTTC. Protein product: CASTRTGNYGYTF. The rearrangement links TRBV6-5 to TRBJ1-2; D gene ambiguous. This CDR3 comprises 13 residues. Trimming pared 7 bases from V and 2 bases from J, leaving 11 bases between. Germline V gene data show CDR1 as MNHEY and CDR2 as SVGAGI.

The V call is TRBV28, the J call TRBJ1-5; 8 bases agree with TRBD1. Trimming at V came to 5 bases and at J to 6 bases, leaving 9 bases not matched to a gene. This CDR3 has 15 residues. The germline CDR1 and CDR2 sequences are MDHEN and SYDVKM. Here the CDR3 DNA reads TGTGCCAGCAGTGAGCAGGGGGCGGAGGTTCAGCCCCAGCATTTT. Its translation: CASSEQGAEVQPQHF.

The chain employs TRBV30 and TRBJ2-1; TRBD2 might be the D (6 bases). The V end lost 3 bases, the J end lost 7 bases, and 10 bases lay between the germline ends. The germline V gene encodes CDR1 GTSNPN and CDR2 SVGIG (reference sequence). The CDR3 contains 12 residues. The CDR3 DNA reads as TGTGCCTGGAGCGGGAGAGGGAATGAGCAGTTCTTC. This sequence encodes CAWSGRGNEQFF.

The rearrangement joins TRBV19 to TRBJ2-2, with D maybe TRBD1 (6 bases). Germline CDR1 is LNHDA and CDR2 is SQIVND (reference sequence). The CDR3 loop spans 15 amino acids. V gave up 9 bases and J gave up 6 bases, with 20 bases separating them. The CDR3, as DNA: TGTGCCAGCGAGATTGAAAGGGGGATCCCCGGGGAGCTGTTTTTT. It codes for CASEIERGIPGELFF.

This sequence joins TRBV20-1 and TRBJ1-1; possibly TRBD1 for D (6 bases). This CDR3 is built from 15 residues. Germline V gives CDR1 DFQATT, CDR2 SNEGSKA (reference sequence). Between the trimmed V and J ends, which lost 7 bases and 3 bases, there was a span of 21 bases. In DNA, the CDR3 is TGCAGTGTTAGTGGGGTAGGGACACGGGACACTGAAGCTTTCTTT. It translates to CSVSGVGTRDTEAFF.

The V and J genes are TRBV30 and TRBJ2-1; 12 bases are shared with TRBD2. CDR1 and CDR2 from the germline V gene are GTSNPN and SVGIG (reference sequence). This CDR3 is built from 16 residues. V lost 2 bases and J lost 5; bases outside the gene matches: 7. CDR3: CAWSIRLAGVDNEQFF. The CDR3 coding sequence is TGTGCCTGGAGTATCCGACTAGCGGGAGTTGACAATGAGCAGTTCTTC.

This chain uses TRBV15 with TRBJ2-1; D gene ambiguous. V gave up 11 bases and J gave up 7 bases, with 21 bases separating them. The germline CDR1 and CDR2 sequences are LNHNV and YYDKDF (reference sequence). The length of the CDR3 is 14 residues. The CDR3 reads CAERLWSAANEQFF. The CDR3 DNA follows: TGTGCCGAGCGTTTGTGGTCTGCCGCGAATGAGCAGTTCTTC.

Notes on this clone: The sample contains more than one DNA sequence encoding this CDR3. V usage is TRBV5-1 and J usage is TRBJ2-2; 9 nucleotides align to TRBD2. Germline V CDR1 and CDR2: SGHRS, YFSETQ. The CDR3 sequence is 16 residues long. V shed 0 bases and J 4 bases; nucleotides not matched to a gene: 4. CDR3 coding DNA: TGCGCCAGCAGCTTGGTGATAGCGGGAGCCACCGGGGAGCTGTTTTTT. Encoded protein: CASSLVIAGATGELFF.

J is TRBJ2-2 and V is TRBV24-1; TRBD1 matches 9 bases. The V gene end was trimmed by 4 bases and the J gene end by 3 bases; junction bases not matched to a gene: 8. Looked up from germline, CDR1 is KGHDR and CDR2 is SFDVKD. This CDR3 has 17 residues. CDR3 nucleotides: TGTGCCACCAGTGACCCGACAGGGGGGGGGTACACCGGGGAGCTGTTTTTT. Protein product: CATSDPTGGGYTGELFF.

This clone was observed a single time. The J gene is TRBJ1-2, the V gene TRBV6-5; weak D call: TRBD1 (6 bases). The CDR3 consists of 15 residues. Looked up from germline, CDR1 is MNHEY and CDR2 is SVGAGI. Deletions cut 2 bases from V and 0 bases from J, with 10 bases between. CDR3 DNA sequence: TGTGCCAGCAGTTACGGACAGACAACTAACTATGGCTACACCTTC. This codes for CASSYGQTTNYGYTF.

CDR3 in DNA: TGTGCCAGCAGGCCACCTTCGGGGGGTGCTGAAGCTTTCTTT. Translated: CASRPPSGGAEAFF. The chain recombines TRBV2 with TRBJ1-1, with D possibly being TRBD1 (5 bases). V lost 6 bases to trimming and J lost 6 bases, with 17 bases between them. This CDR3 is built from 14 residues. The V gene's germline CDR1 is SNHLY and CDR2 FYNNEI. Full variable domain (missing parts from reference TRBV2 and TRBJ1-1): EPEVTQTPSHQVTQMGQEVILRCVPISNHLYFYWYRQILGQKVEFLVSFYNNEISEKSEIFDDQFSVERPDGSNFTLKIRSTKLEDSAMYFCASRPPSGGAEAFFGQGTRLTVV.

This chain joins TRBV3-1 (or the pseudogene TRBV3-2) and TRBJ1-1; 7 bases agree with TRBD1. With 2 bases clipped from V and 5 bases from J, the junction kept 11 bases outside the gene matches. Germline CDR1 LGHDT, CDR2 YNNKEL (reference sequence). The CDR3 runs 16 residues. The chain's CDR3 is CASSQRGQGVRTEAFF. Written as DNA, the CDR3 is TGTGCCAGCAGCCAAAGAGGGCAGGGGGTTCGAACTGAAGCTTTCTTT.

This chain joins TRBV18 and TRBJ1-3; the D gene is possibly TRBD1 (6 bases). This CDR3 spans 15 amino acids. With 1 base removed from V and 7 bases from J, the gap between germline ends came to 14 bases. Germline values: CDR1 KGHSH, CDR2 LQKENI. In DNA form, the CDR3 reads TGTGCCAGCTCACCACTTGAGACAGGCGGTAACACCATATATTTT. Its translation is CASSPLETGGNTIYF.

The chain links TRBV15 to TRBJ1-4; unclear D gene. V was shortened by 11 bases and J by 4 bases, with 14 bases between the two germline ends. CDR1 and CDR2 (germline): LNHNV, YYDKDF (reference sequence). The CDR3 has 13 amino acids. This CDR3 reads CASEAGFNEKLFF. The CDR3 DNA reads as TGTGCCTCTGAGGCGGGTTTTAATGAAAAACTGTTTTTT.

In this sample, this clone turned up a few times. The chain combines TRBV11-2 with TRBJ1-5, with D hard to call. V was shortened by 0 bases and J by 2 bases, with 5 bases between the two germline ends. The germline V gene has CDR1 SGHAT and CDR2 FQNNGV. The CDR3 covers 14 residues. The CDR3: CASSLDGGNQPQHF. CDR3 nucleotide sequence: TGTGCCAGCAGCTTAGACGGGGGCAATCAGCCCCAGCATTTT.

This rearrangement joins TRBV30 to TRBJ1-3; 8 bases are a match to TRBD1. This CDR3 spans 14 amino acids. Germline CDR1 and CDR2: GTSNPN and SVGIG (reference sequence). After removal of 1 base from V and 7 bases from J, the junction contained 6 bases not matched to a gene. CDR3 residues: CAWSGDRGANTIYF. In DNA form, the CDR3 reads TGTGCCTGGAGTGGCGACAGGGGAGCGAACACCATATATTTT.

The rearrangement joins TRBV25-1 to TRBJ1-6; 10 bases agree with TRBD1. The ends lost 6 bases at V and 10 bases at J; junction bases unmatched: 12. Germline V gene data show CDR1 as MGHDK and CDR2 as SYGVNS. The CDR3 extends over 16 amino acids. DNA of the CDR3: TGTGCCAGCAGACCCTCCGGGACAGGGGAGCGGTCACCCCTCCACTTT. Translation gives CASRPSGTGERSPLHF. The full variable domain, rest sourced from reference TRBV25-1 and TRBJ1-6, is EADIYQTPRYLVIGTGKKITLECSQTMGHDKMYWYQQDPGMELHLIHYSYGVNSTEKGDLSSESTVSRIRTEHFPLTLESARPSHTSQYLCASRPSGTGERSPLHFGNGTRLTVT.

The count of this clone is one. The CDR3 here is CASSLGLPYEQYF. The CDR3, as DNA: TGTGCCAGCAGCTTGGGCCTCCCCTACGAGCAGTACTTC. V usage is TRBV11-3 and J usage is TRBJ2-7; D uncertain. This CDR3 contains 13 residues. The ends were cut back, 3 bases at V and 2 bases at J, with 8 bases in the middle. Germline-derived CDR1 and CDR2 are SGHNT and YENEEA.

The rearrangement uses TRBV5-1 and TRBJ2-1; TRBD2 agrees at 9 bases. The germline CDR1 and CDR2 sequences are SGHRS and YFSETQ. V shed 3 bases, J shed 7 bases, and the junction held 11 bases outside the gene matches. The CDR3 consists of 16 residues. Here the CDR3 reads CASSSLAGAEWNEQFF. As DNA, the CDR3 is TGCGCCAGCAGCTCCTTAGCGGGAGCAGAATGGAATGAGCAGTTCTTC.

J is TRBJ2-1 and V is TRBV6-5, with a weak D call TRBD2 (7 bases). Germline values: CDR1 MNHEY, CDR2 SVGAGI. Trimming pared 0 bases from V and 4 bases from J, leaving 13 bases between. The CDR3 spans 16 residues. In DNA form, the CDR3 reads TGTGCCAGCAGTTACTCGGGGCGGGGGCCTTACAATGAGCAGTTCTTC. Protein: CASSYSGRGPYNEQFF.

This rearrangement joins TRBV6-6 to TRBJ2-3, with 9 bases identical to TRBD1. This CDR3 has 15 amino acids. Germline loops: CDR1 MNHNY, CDR2 SVGAGI (reference sequence). The trim removed 5 bases at V and 0 bases at J, leaving 3 bases unmatched. CDR3 protein: CASSTGTGSTDTQYF. The CDR3 nucleotides are TGTGCCAGCAGTACCGGGACAGGGAGCACAGATACGCAGTATTTT.

The chain has TRBV6-2 or TRBV6-3 and TRBJ2-7; 7 nucleotides match TRBD2. The CDR3 runs 12 residues. The V gene's germline CDR1 is MNHEY and CDR2 SVGEGT. V gave up 5 bases and J gave up 5 bases; unmatched junction bases: 3. For the CDR3, the DNA is TGTGCCAGCAGTCGGAGCGGGAACGAGCAGTACTTC. Amino acid sequence: CASSRSGNEQYF.

The sample holds a few counts of this clone. This sequence joins TRBV7-2 and TRBJ1-4, with D unclear. Germline CDR1 reads SGHTA; CDR2 reads FQGNSA. This CDR3 has 14 amino acids. Trimming removed 5 bases at V and 4 bases at J, with 11 bases between. CDR3 protein: CASSTREGNEKLFF. The CDR3 DNA is TGTGCCAGCAGCACTCGAGAGGGTAATGAAAAACTGTTTTTT.

CDR3 protein: CASTLARQGAVDYGYTF. The DNA of the CDR3 is TGTGCCAGCACCCTAGCCCGACAGGGGGCCGTGGACTATGGCTACACCTTC. This chain joins TRBV21-1 and TRBJ1-2; the table's D gene call, TRBD1, was not cross checked with the DNA. TRBV21-1 is a listed pseudogene. The CDR3 covers 17 residues.